This TCR beta chain was documented in a study of Tregs in tolerant kidney transplant recipients. The study, taken as a whole, reports: Nucleotide sequences could not be compared across some patients' samples due to primer changes. The most relevant donor-specific Treg TCRbeta repertoire apparently came from expansion with activated donor B cells. Tolerant patients' donor-specific Tregs expanded beyond overall Tregs, suggesting antigen-driven growth.

The CDR3 consists of 14 residues. The germline V gene encodes CDR1 SGHRS and CDR2 YFSETQ. The V gene lost 4 bases and the J gene lost 0 bases, with 8 bases spanning the gap. This table comes from immunoSEQ multiplex PCR, and its TCRdb copy is limited to in-frame clones, with some not included. The data contain roughly 64,000 clones, roughly 98% of them singletons. A remark on this clone: Its antigen is still unknown.

The receptor comes from a human donor who received a combined kidney and bone marrow transplant. The source was Tregs from blood, collected before the transplant. The chain links TRBV5-1 to TRBJ1-5; D gene uncertain. The CDR3 loop is CASSPGDSNQPQHF. CDR3 nucleotide sequence: TGCGCCAGCAGCCCCGGGGATAGCAATCAGCCCCAGCATTTT.